These T cell receptor beta chains were read from a single sample in a study of blood T cell repertoires in COVID-19. TCRdb's table, derived via immunoSEQ multiplex PCR, lists solely in-frame clones and lacks some. The sample lists 440,000 or so clones; about nine tenths were seen once. Sequencing was done on a sample of peripheral blood. Every receptor here comes from a woman aged 40 to 50 with COVID-19, enrolled during active disease. CDR3s include the opening cysteine and the closing phenylalanine or tryptophan. Each record gives: V gene, J gene, CDR3 protein.

TRBV29-1,TRBJ1-2,CSGATSGTNYGYTF
TRBV7-2,TRBJ1-2,CASSYAPSGGITMYGYTF
TRBV12-3/TRBV12-4,TRBJ1-4,CATATVTKLFF
TRBV29-1,TRBJ1-5,CSAQVIANQPQHF
TRBV5-5,TRBJ2-7,CASSLGLSGIYEQYF
TRBV27,TRBJ1-2,CASSLDRGIGANYGYTF
TRBV5-4,TRBJ1-1,CASSFPQGGKDTEAFF
TRBV28,TRBJ2-2,CASSAPGLAPLTGELFF
TRBV6-2/TRBV6-3,TRBJ2-2,CASSPTGSGELFF
TRBV28,TRBJ2-7,CASSLGVNYEQYF
TRBV24-1,TRBJ2-2,CATSDPGAANTGELFF
TRBV5-1,TRBJ2-1,CASSLAVLLTGEQFF
TRBV18,TRBJ2-3,CASSPTGGKVWTQYF
TRBV19,TRBJ2-7,CASKGGTSYEQYF
TRBV29-1,TRBJ1-2,CSVETDNFYGYTF
TRBV7-2,TRBJ1-5,CASSLVVTGGGQPQHF
TRBV29-1,TRBJ2-1,CSSAGLAGGSSYNEQFF
TRBV7-2,TRBJ1-2,CASSPGVGYGYTF
TRBV5-1,TRBJ2-2,CASSFLAGEAGELFF
TRBV7-2,TRBJ2-1,CASSKPSSSGGAYGEQFF
TRBV18,TRBJ2-1,CASSSSSYNEQFF
TRBV29-1,TRBJ2-5,CSVERSGTGWETQYF
TRBV28,TRBJ1-2,CASTGQEGYGYTF
TRBV4-2,TRBJ1-5,CASSLTPDRGQPQHF
TRBV19,TRBJ2-1,CASSITGSGDNEQFF
TRBV19,TRBJ1-2,CASSIKDGLYGYTF
TRBV19,TRBJ1-1,CASSSTGGYTEAFF
TRBV30,TRBJ2-5,CAWSVGGLYQETQYF
TRBV5-1,TRBJ1-2,CASSPGTGNPNYGYTF
TRBV5-4,TRBJ2-3,CASSSRTGGWDTQYF
TRBV7-6,TRBJ1-1,CASSFNRNTEAFF
TRBV28,TRBJ1-3,CASSPQGRPAVNTIYF
TRBV10-3,TRBJ2-2,CAIQDRESTGELFF
TRBV7-2,TRBJ1-2,CASSLLPGVPLWGYTF
TRBV11-3,TRBJ2-1,CASSLVRQSNEQFF
TRBV5-5,TRBJ1-2,CASSLLAGDGYTF
TRBV6-6,TRBJ2-2,CASSLAVTGELFF
TRBV11-2,TRBJ1-5,CASSPGQPNQPQHF
TRBV19,TRBJ2-6,CASTLRQGATGANVLTF
TRBV7-7,TRBJ1-1,CASSRTVNTEAFF
TRBV3-1/TRBV3-2,TRBJ1-2,CASSQDFSPHGYTF
TRBV18,TRBJ1-4,CASSPGAANEKLFF
TRBV4-3,TRBJ1-6,CASSQDQTGYNSPLHF
TRBV6-5,TRBJ1-6,CASSYSKGQFNSPLHF
TRBV4-1,TRBJ2-7,CASSHMPTGTREQYF
TRBV5-5,TRBJ1-2,CASSSRTGGEYGYTF
TRBV5-1,TRBJ2-1,CASSNSNEQFF